Listed here are 16 T cell receptor beta chains from one sample, sequenced in a study of chemoradiotherapy in HPV16-positive cancers. Assay: immunoSEQ multiplex PCR; the TCRdb copy retains only in-frame clones and omits some. The repertoire holds fewer than 40,000 clones, with approximately 88% as singletons. Sequenced here: blood, sampled from a patient who underwent chemoradiotherapy. The origin of the receptors is a human donor with HPV-associated anogenital cancer.

The chain is built from TRBV6-5 and TRBJ1-2; D remains unclear. V lost 4 bases and J 7 bases, leaving 19 bases between the germline ends. This CDR3 is built from 15 residues. Per germline, CDR1 MNHEY and CDR2 SVGAGI. The CDR3 loop reads CASSSSPLGPVGYTF. The CDR3, as DNA: TGTGCCAGCAGTTCTTCCCCCCTGGGTCCGGTTGGCTACACCTTC.

This clone was seen just once. The chain carries TRBV6-6 and TRBJ1-1, with D hard to call. From germline, CDR1 is MNHNY and CDR2 SVGAGI (reference sequence). This CDR3 has 10 residues. V was cut by 5 bases and J by 6 bases, with 4 bases left in between. CDR3 DNA sequence: TGTGCCAGCAGTCGGGCTGAAGCTTTCTTT. This codes for CASSRAEAFF.

The rearrangement links TRBV6-1 to TRBJ1-5; a possible D gene is TRBD1 (5 bases). The CDR3 contains 15 residues. Germline V gives CDR1 MNHNS, CDR2 SASEGT. Trimming took off 6 bases at V and 0 bases at J, with 12 bases between the two ends. In DNA form, the CDR3 reads TGTGCCAGCAGGGACGGGACGGATAGCAATCAGCCCCAGCATTTT. It specifies CASRDGTDSNQPQHF.

The chain uses TRBV28 and TRBJ2-5; unclear D gene. Germline V gives CDR1 MDHEN, CDR2 SYDVKM. Deletions cut 5 bases from V and 2 bases from J, with 15 bases between. The CDR3 length is 15 residues. CDR3 amino acids: CASSLSAARQETQYF. The CDR3 DNA sequence: TGTGCCAGCAGTCTCTCGGCGGCGCGACAAGAGACCCAGTACTTC.

This rearrangement joins TRBV25-1 to TRBJ1-5; TRBD1 agrees at 10 bases. Trimming removed 3 bases from V and 7 bases from J; junction bases left unmatched: 6. The CDR3 is 15 amino acids. Germline-derived CDR1 and CDR2 are MGHDK and SYGVNS. The CDR3 is CASSDPGQGWQPQHF. The CDR3 DNA reads as TGTGCCAGCAGTGATCCGGGACAGGGGTGGCAGCCCCAGCATTTT.

This chain uses TRBV7-2 with TRBJ1-5; D is ambiguous. Trimming pared 0 bases from V and 3 bases from J, leaving 12 bases between. The germline gives CDR1 SGHTA, CDR2 FQGNSA. This CDR3 has 16 amino acids. The CDR3 sequence: CASSLAARTVNQPQHF. CDR3 in DNA: TGTGCCAGCAGCTTAGCCGCCAGGACGGTCAATCAGCCCCAGCATTTT.

V gene TRBV10-3 combines with J gene TRBJ2-5; 9 bases match TRBD1. The CDR3 runs to 15 residues. V lost 6 bases, J lost 1 base, and 6 bases stayed unmatched. Germline CDR1 ENHRY, CDR2 SYGVKD. The CDR3, as DNA: TGTGCCATCAGCTCCCCGGACAGGGGCCAAGAGACCCAGTACTTC. Protein sequence: CAISSPDRGQETQYF.

The chain is built from TRBV7-9 and TRBJ2-7; D gene uncertain. Between the trimmed V and J ends, which lost 6 bases and 2 bases, there was a span of 11 bases. The germline V gene encodes CDR1 SEHNR and CDR2 FQNEAQ (reference sequence). The CDR3 consists of 13 residues. The CDR3 coding sequence is TGTGCCAGCAGGTCCACAAGAGCCTACGAGCAGTACTTC. Translation: CASRSTRAYEQYF.

The DNA for the CDR3 is TGTGCCAGCGGTAGGACTAGCGCCTACAATGAGCAGTTCTTC. Translated: CASGRTSAYNEQFF. This rearrangement joins TRBV6-5 to TRBJ2-1; 9 bases fit TRBD2. The germline V gene encodes CDR1 MNHEY and CDR2 SVGAGI. With V trimmed by 8 bases and J by 2 bases, 4 bases remained unmatched. The CDR3 has 14 amino acids.

The rearrangement joins TRBV28 to TRBJ1-2, with a tentative D call TRBD1 (6 bases). Looked up from germline, CDR1 is MDHEN and CDR2 is SYDVKM. The CDR3 is 13 amino acids. Trimming shortened V by 3 bases and J by 5 bases, and 10 bases separated the two germline ends. The DNA for the CDR3 is TGTGCCAGCAGTTTGGTCAGGGGTTATGGCTACACCTTC. Translating it yields CASSLVRGYGYTF.

This clone appeared once. The chain carries TRBV4-1 and TRBJ1-5; D perhaps matches TRBD1 (6 bases). This CDR3 region has 15 residues. The germline V and J ends were trimmed by 2 bases and 5 bases, with 13 bases remaining between them. In germline, CDR1 is MGHRA, CDR2 YSYEKL. CDR3 sequence reads: CASSQPGDPYQPQHF. DNA for the CDR3: TGCGCCAGCAGCCAACCAGGGGACCCTTATCAGCCCCAGCATTTT.

This clone appeared a few times. The chain links TRBV6-5 to TRBJ1-6, with TRBD1 as a possible D gene (5 bases). Per the germline V gene, CDR1 is MNHEY and CDR2 is SVGAGI. Trimming stripped 6 bases from V and 5 bases from J, with 14 bases between. The CDR3 is 15 amino acids. CDR3 sequence reads: CASRPGGGDNSPLHF. DNA for the CDR3: TGTGCCAGCAGGCCCGGGGGGGGTGATAATTCACCCCTCCACTTT.

This chain uses TRBV9 with TRBJ1-2; D gene uncertain. CDR1 is SGDLS and CDR2 is YYNGEE in the germline V gene. V lost 4 bases, J lost 7 bases, and 17 bases lay in between. The CDR3 has 14 amino acids. DNA of the CDR3: TGTGCCAGCAGCACGGGATCCGCTGGGAGTGGCTACACCTTC. Protein product: CASSTGSAGSGYTF.

This chain uses TRBV7-2 with TRBJ1-5, with TRBD1 matching over 9 bases. The CDR3 covers 15 residues. The trim removed 3 bases at V and 4 bases at J, leaving 4 bases unmatched. Germline loops: CDR1 SGHTA, CDR2 FQGNSA. The CDR3 nucleotides are TGTGCCAGCAGCTTGTGGGACAGGGATAATCAGCCCCAGCATTTT. Residues: CASSLWDRDNQPQHF.

This clone appeared a few times. This chain joins TRBV27 and TRBJ2-1; no definite D call. The CDR3 sequence is 16 residues long. The V gene lost 0 bases and the J gene lost 0 bases, with 9 bases spanning the gap. Germline V lookup: CDR1 MNHEY, CDR2 SMNVEV (reference sequence). The DNA for the CDR3 is TGTGCCAGCAGTTTATCGGCCCTGGACTCCTACAATGAGCAGTTCTTC. Its translation: CASSLSALDSYNEQFF.

The rearrangement uses TRBV27 and TRBJ1-4, with 7 bases fitting TRBD1. J gave up 8 bases and V 2 bases, and 8 bases lay outside the gene matches. The CDR3 sequence is 15 residues long. Germline CDR1 and CDR2: MNHEY and SMNVEV (reference sequence). Here the CDR3 reads CASSLKTGRYEKLFF. The CDR3 coding sequence is TGTGCCAGCAGTTTAAAGACAGGGAGGTACGAAAAACTGTTTTTT.